This T cell receptor (gamma chain) was obtained from a study of Vδ1+ human thymocytes. Germline CDR1 VTNTFY, CDR2 YDVSTARD (reference sequence). There are 15 residues in the CDR3. Losses at the gene ends were 1 base for V and 2 bases for J; bases not matched to a gene: 8. With respect to this clone: The antigen remains undetermined. Distinct nucleotide sequences in the sample also encode this CDR3.

After alphabeta T cell depletion, CD3+ Vdelta1+ Vdelta2- thymocytes were sorted. RNA was extracted from the cells and then reverse transcribed. Pooled V-gene forward primers with one constant-region reverse primer generated the CDR3 amplicons by multiplex PCR. TCRdb applied CATT to the multiplex PCR reads for clone calling. The sample carries more than 25,000 gamma-chain clones, over 15% recorded once. Whole-study results and caveats: Many TRG clonotypes were shared between donors; TRD repertoires were essentially private. The authors advised highly purified populations and single-cell validation. Despite high sort purity, about 20% of thymic T cell receptor delta sequences were Vdelta2. Thymic TRG and TRD repertoires appeared highly polyclonal, with Gaussian CDR3 length distributions.

V is TRGV3 and J is TRGJ1 or TRGJ2. What was sequenced was Vdelta1+ gamma-delta thymocytes from the thymus. Subset meaning: FACS-sorted CD3+ TCRalphabeta- TCRVdelta1+ TCRVdelta2- thymocytes. The source of this sequence is a boy younger than two who had congenital heart surgery. The CDR3 here is CATWDRPSYYYKKLF. The CDR3 DNA reads TGTGCCACCTGGGACAGACCATCGTATTATTATAAGAAACTCTTT.